The 32 T cell receptor beta chains below all came from one sample that was sequenced in a study of blood T cell repertoires in COVID-19. Data came from immunoSEQ multiplex PCR; TCRdb stores just in-frame clones and leaves some out. The sample shows some 120,000 clones, 85% of them seen only once. Sequenced material: peripheral blood. The origin of the receptors is a man older than 75 with active or convalescent COVID-19.

The chain links TRBV5-1 to TRBJ1-6, with D unclear. Trimming removed 2 bases from V and 4 bases from J, with 16 bases in between. Germline V lookup: CDR1 SGHRS, CDR2 YFSETQ. The CDR3 loop spans 17 amino acids. The DNA for the CDR3 is TGCGCCAGCAGCTTTTGGAGGGATGGGCTGTATAATTCACCCCTCCACTTT. As protein: CASSFWRDGLYNSPLHF.

The genes are TRBV6-5 and TRBJ2-7; TRBD2 matches at 9 bases. V gave up 8 bases and J gave up 5 bases; unmatched junction bases: 10. The CDR3 consists of 14 residues. Germline-derived CDR1 and CDR2 are MNHEY and SVGAGI. The CDR3 DNA reads as TGTGCCAGCCGAGAGGCGGGAGGGGGTCACGAGCAGTACTTC. It codes for CASREAGGGHEQYF.

This chain joins TRBV6-6 and TRBJ2-5; 9 bases map to TRBD2. Germline lookup yields CDR1 MNHNY and CDR2 SVGAGI (reference sequence). CDR3 length: 18 amino acids. J lost 2 bases, V lost 5 bases, and 15 bases had no gene match. DNA for the CDR3: TGTGCCAGCAGTCCCCGGGCTAGCGGGGTCGTGACTCAAGAGACCCAGTACTTC. Protein: CASSPRASGVVTQETQYF.

This sequence joins TRBV6-2 or TRBV6-3 and TRBJ2-7; 9 bases are shared with TRBD2. J lost 0 bases, V lost 0 bases, and 9 bases had no gene match. The germline gives CDR1 MNHEY, CDR2 SVGEGT. The CDR3 runs 18 residues. The CDR3 region has the DNA TGTGCCAGCAGTTACTCCGGGACTAGCCCTTTCCACTCCTACGAGCAGTACTTC. Translated: CASSYSGTSPFHSYEQYF.

The rearrangement links TRBV15 to TRBJ1-4; 8 positions agree with TRBD1. The CDR3 totals 14 residues. The V gene's germline CDR1 is LNHNV and CDR2 YYDKDF (reference sequence). V was clipped by 9 bases and J by 4 bases; unmatched bases: 7. CDR3 sequence: CATNTGGNNEKLFF. DNA for the CDR3: TGTGCCACGAACACAGGGGGTAATAATGAAAAACTGTTTTTT.

The gene calls are TRBV24-1 and TRBJ2-7, with 8 positions matching TRBD1. Per the germline V gene, CDR1 is KGHDR and CDR2 is SFDVKD. V lost 4 bases, J lost 2 bases, and 6 bases stayed unmatched. This CDR3 region has 15 residues. CDR3: CATSEAGTGAYEQYF. The CDR3 bases are TGTGCCACCAGTGAGGCCGGGACAGGAGCCTACGAGCAGTACTTC.

The CDR3: CASSLGGGRISNQPQHF. The CDR3 DNA follows: TGTGCCAGCAGCTTAGGAGGGGGACGGATAAGCAATCAGCCCCAGCATTTT. This chain uses TRBV7-9 with TRBJ1-5; D might be TRBD1 (6 bases). Deletions cut 1 base from V and 1 base from J, with 14 bases between. Per germline, CDR1 SEHNR and CDR2 FQNEAQ (reference sequence). The length of the CDR3 is 17 residues.

The sample holds one count of this clone. The V gene is TRBV6-4, the J gene TRBJ2-7; 9 bases map to TRBD1. This CDR3 has 13 amino acids. Germline CDR1 MRHNA, CDR2 SNTAGT. V gave up 6 bases and J gave up 7 bases; unmatched junction bases: 7. The CDR3 region has the DNA TGTGCCAGCAGCCTGGACAGGGGCAGGGAGCAGTACTTC. Its protein is CASSLDRGREQYF.

This clone was seen once. The chain is built from TRBV11-2 and TRBJ1-6, with 8 nucleotides matching TRBD1. The length of the CDR3 is 16 residues. J was trimmed by 9 bases and V by 0 bases; bases with no gene match: 7. Looked up from germline, CDR1 is SGHAT and CDR2 is FQNNGV. This chain's CDR3 is CASSLEGRGRSSPLHF. DNA of the CDR3: TGTGCCAGCAGCTTAGAGGGCAGGGGGCGAAGTTCACCCCTCCACTTT.

This sequence joins TRBV7-8 and TRBJ2-3; 7 nucleotides agree with TRBD1. Germline-derived CDR1 and CDR2 are SGHVS and FQNEAQ. With 1 base clipped from V and 2 bases from J, the junction kept 3 bases outside the gene matches. The CDR3 contains 15 residues. The chain's CDR3 is CASSLVGGPTDTQYF. The CDR3 bases are TGTGCCAGCAGCTTAGTAGGGGGCCCCACAGATACGCAGTATTTT.

CDR3 DNA sequence: TGTGCCAGCCAAAGGGACAGCCCCACCGGGGAGCTGTTTTTT. Amino acids: CASQRDSPTGELFF. The J gene is TRBJ2-2, the V gene TRBV2; TRBD1 matches at 7 bases. The CDR3 has 14 amino acids. Germline V lookup: CDR1 SNHLY, CDR2 FYNNEI. The V gene end was trimmed by 8 bases and the J gene end by 4 bases; junction bases not matched to a gene: 7.

V usage is TRBV7-3 and J usage is TRBJ2-1; tentatively, D is TRBD1 (6 bases). Germline CDR1 reads SGHTA; CDR2 reads FQGTGA. The CDR3 totals 15 residues. With 4 bases removed from V and 0 bases from J, the gap between germline ends came to 10 bases. The CDR3 region is CASSSRGLSYNEQFF. CDR3 nucleotide sequence: TGTGCCAGCAGCTCCAGGGGCCTCTCCTACAATGAGCAGTTCTTC.

V gene TRBV27 combines with J gene TRBJ2-5, with 12 bases lining up with TRBD2. Germline CDR1 is MNHEY and CDR2 is SMNVEV (reference sequence). The ends lost 5 bases at V and 5 bases at J; junction bases unmatched: 12. The CDR3 contains 17 residues. CDR3 DNA sequence: TGTGCCAGCAGTGCACAGCTACTAGCGGGGGGTCTGGAGACCCAGTACTTC. This encodes CASSAQLLAGGLETQYF.

V and J are TRBV4-3 and TRBJ2-4; D ambiguous. V lost 1 base to trimming and J lost 11 bases, with 12 bases between them. The CDR3 runs 13 residues. Germline CDR1 reads LGHNA; CDR2 reads YSLEER. As DNA, the CDR3 is TGCGCCAGCAGCCAAGTAGTCGGCGCGGTTCAGTACTTC. It codes for CASSQVVGAVQYF.

V is TRBV7-3 and J is TRBJ1-6; no definite D call. Germline values: CDR1 SGHTA, CDR2 FQGTGA. The CDR3 contains 15 residues. V lost 1 base and J lost 8, with 12 bases in between. CDR3 amino acids: CASSLRRRGDSPLHF. CDR3 DNA sequence: TGTGCCAGCAGCTTAAGGCGGCGCGGGGATTCACCCCTCCACTTT. The full variable domain, its missing parts supplied by reference TRBV7-3 and TRBJ1-6, is GAGVSQTPSNKVTEKGKYVELRCDPISGHTALYWYRQSLGQGPEFLIYFQGTGAADDSGLPNDRFFAVRPEGSVSTLKIQRTERGDSAVYLCASSLRRRGDSPLHFGNGTRLTVT.

V is TRBV27 and J is TRBJ2-2, with 8 bases aligning to TRBD2. Germline V gene lookup returns CDR1 MNHEY and CDR2 SMNVEV (reference sequence). J gave up 3 bases and V 6 bases, and 6 bases lay outside the gene matches. The CDR3 loop spans 15 amino acids. CDR3 residues: CASSFSGTYTGELFF. The CDR3 region has the DNA TGTGCCAGCAGCTTTAGCGGGACTTACACCGGGGAGCTGTTTTTT.

The CDR3 here is CASSYSTHGDSYGYTF. Here the CDR3 DNA reads TGTGCCAGCAGTTACTCGACCCATGGAGACAGCTATGGCTACACCTTC. This chain uses TRBV6-5 with TRBJ1-2; tentatively, D is TRBD1 (5 bases). CDR1 and CDR2 from the germline V gene are MNHEY and SVGAGI. The CDR3 loop spans 16 amino acids. Trimming cost V 0 bases and J 4 bases, with 15 bases left between them.

This chain uses TRBV4-2 with TRBJ2-2, with 9 nucleotides matching TRBD2. The CDR3 has 16 amino acids. Germline CDR1 reads LGHNA; CDR2 reads YNFKEQ. V shed 4 bases and J 9 bases; nucleotides not matched to a gene: 12. This CDR3 reads CASSLEGTSLIRELFF. CDR3 in DNA: TGTGCCAGCAGCCTAGAGGGGACTAGCCTAATAAGGGAGCTGTTTTTT.

This sequence joins TRBV4-2 and TRBJ1-6; tentatively, D is TRBD1 (6 bases). CDR3 length equals 16 residues. Trimming left V 0 bases short and J 7 bases short, with 13 bases between. Germline values: CDR1 LGHNA, CDR2 YNFKEQ. Here the CDR3 DNA reads TGTGCCAGCAGCCAAGACAGGGGAAAACGGAATTCACCCCTCCACTTT. It encodes CASSQDRGKRNSPLHF.

V usage is TRBV6-5 and J usage is TRBJ1-5, with TRBD1 identical over 7 bases. V shed 6 bases and J 7 bases; nucleotides not matched to a gene: 6. The CDR3 has 13 residues. Germline V gene data show CDR1 as MNHEY and CDR2 as SVGAGI. CDR3 amino acids: CASREGARQPQHF. For the CDR3, the DNA is TGTGCCAGCAGGGAGGGGGCTCGACAGCCCCAGCATTTT.

The CDR3 reads CASSPHLVRTDTQYF. The DNA for the CDR3 is TGTGCCAGCAGCCCACACCTTGTCCGCACAGATACGCAGTATTTT. V gene TRBV7-2 combines with J gene TRBJ2-3; D remains ambiguous. CDR1 SGHTA and CDR2 FQGNSA come from the germline V gene. This CDR3 comprises 15 residues. The V and J ends lost 5 bases and 1 base respectively, with 13 bases between them.

The chain recombines TRBV20-1 with TRBJ2-1; D unresolved. Per the germline V gene, CDR1 is DFQATT and CDR2 is SNEGSKA (reference sequence). V lost 3 bases and J lost 5, with 14 bases in between. There are 14 residues in the CDR3. The CDR3 is CSASSRKTHNEQFF. The CDR3 DNA sequence: TGCAGTGCTAGTAGCCGGAAGACTCACAATGAGCAGTTCTTC.

The rearrangement joins TRBV11-3 to TRBJ2-5; TRBD1 agrees at 9 bases. The trim removed 4 bases at V and 5 bases at J, leaving 8 bases unmatched. Looked up from germline, CDR1 is SGHNT and CDR2 is YENEEA. The CDR3 has 15 amino acids. The CDR3 loop is CASSSGTGRLETQYF. CDR3 nucleotides: TGTGCCAGCAGCTCCGGGACAGGGCGATTGGAGACCCAGTACTTC.

This chain joins TRBV9 and TRBJ2-3; D is ambiguous. Germline V gives CDR1 SGDLS, CDR2 YYNGEE. The CDR3 runs 13 residues. Trimming left V 0 bases short and J 1 base short, with 3 bases between. CDR3 sequence: CASSVVGTDTQYF. The CDR3 region has the DNA TGTGCCAGCAGCGTAGTCGGCACAGATACGCAGTATTTT.

The chain links TRBV21-1 to TRBJ2-7; the table's D call, TRBD2, has no DNA check behind it. TRBV21-1 is a documented pseudogene. This CDR3 comprises 16 residues. The CDR3 spells CASSKGGTSDYYEQYF. The CDR3 DNA follows: TGTGCCAGCAGCAAAGGGGGTACTAGCGACTACTACGAGCAGTACTTC.

The chain couples TRBV2 to TRBJ1-6, with D hard to call. The CDR3 totals 13 residues. Trimming removed 5 bases at V and 10 bases at J, with 12 bases between. CDR1 is SNHLY and CDR2 is FYNNEI in the germline V gene. CDR3 loop: CASSFVVGSPLHF. The CDR3 bases are TGTGCCAGCAGTTTTGTGGTGGGCTCACCCCTCCACTTT.

The chain carries TRBV10-3 and TRBJ1-3; a weak D match, TRBD1 (5 bases). Trimming shortened V by 6 bases and J by 0 bases, and 15 bases separated the two germline ends. This CDR3 comprises 16 residues. Germline V gives CDR1 ENHRY, CDR2 SYGVKD. CDR3 in amino acids: CAIRRVGGDSGNTIYF. The CDR3 DNA reads as TGTGCCATCAGGAGGGTGGGAGGGGACTCTGGAAACACCATATATTTT.

This clone has just one count. The rearrangement links TRBV5-1 to TRBJ2-3, with a tentative D call TRBD2 (6 bases). CDR1 and CDR2 (germline): SGHRS, YFSETQ. Trimming stripped 4 bases from V and 4 bases from J, with 19 bases between. This CDR3 contains 16 residues. The CDR3 is CASSIIGTLHSDTQYF. Here the CDR3 DNA reads TGCGCCAGCAGCATTATAGGGACTTTACACTCAGATACGCAGTATTTT.

V and J are TRBV27 and TRBJ2-1; 7 nucleotides line up with TRBD1. This CDR3 spans 14 amino acids. Germline-derived CDR1 and CDR2 are MNHEY and SMNVEV (reference sequence). Trimming at V came to 7 bases and at J to 5 bases, leaving 8 bases not matched to a gene. The CDR3 protein is CASTLRGTDNEQFF. CDR3 nucleotides: TGTGCCAGCACCCTTCGTGGGACAGACAATGAGCAGTTCTTC.

This clone was found a few times. This rearrangement joins TRBV10-3 to TRBJ1-1; D perhaps matches TRBD1 (6 bases). V lost 1 base and J 3 bases, leaving 6 bases between the germline ends. Germline lookup yields CDR1 ENHRY and CDR2 SYGVKD. The CDR3 length is 13 residues. The CDR3, as DNA: TGTGCCATCAGTGAGTACAGGGACACTGAAGCTTTCTTT. It codes for CAISEYRDTEAFF.

This rearrangement joins TRBV11-2 to TRBJ1-1; D is undetermined. CDR1 and CDR2 (germline): SGHAT, FQNNGV. Trimming stripped 0 bases from V and 1 base from J, with 9 bases between. The CDR3 runs 15 residues. CDR3 loop: CASSLEGRQNTEAFF. The CDR3 nucleotides are TGTGCCAGCAGCTTAGAAGGCAGGCAGAACACTGAAGCTTTCTTT.

CDR3 nucleotide sequence: TGTGCCAGTAGTATGGCTGGACTAATTGATGGCTACACCTTC. This codes for CASSMAGLIDGYTF. This rearrangement joins TRBV19 to TRBJ1-2; no firm D call. Germline V gene sequence: CDR1 LNHDA, CDR2 SQIVND (reference sequence). This CDR3 has 14 amino acids. V was cut by 3 bases and J by 6 bases, with 14 bases left in between.